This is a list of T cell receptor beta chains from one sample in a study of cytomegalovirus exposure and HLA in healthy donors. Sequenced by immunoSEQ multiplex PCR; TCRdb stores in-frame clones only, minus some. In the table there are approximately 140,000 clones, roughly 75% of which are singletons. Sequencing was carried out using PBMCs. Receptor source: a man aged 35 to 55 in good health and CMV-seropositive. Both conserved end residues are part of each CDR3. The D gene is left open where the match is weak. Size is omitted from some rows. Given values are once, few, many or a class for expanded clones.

cdr3_nt: TGTGCCAGCAGCTCCGATAAGACAGGTCTATATGGCTACACCTTC; cdr3_aa: CASSSDKTGLYGYTF; v_call: TRBV7-2; j_call: TRBJ1-2; clone_size: -; d_call: -
cdr3_nt: TGCAGCGTAGGACAGGGGGCGACCCAGTACTTC; cdr3_aa: CSVGQGATQYF; v_call: TRBV29-1; j_call: TRBJ2-5; clone_size: -; d_call: TRBD1
cdr3_nt: TGTGCCAGCAGCTTAGGACAGCCGAGCAATCAGCCCCAGCATTTT; cdr3_aa: CASSLGQPSNQPQHF; v_call: TRBV7-2; j_call: TRBJ1-5; clone_size: -; d_call: -
cdr3_nt: TGTGCCAGCAGCGTAGGGCAGGGACTTCGCACAGATACGCAGTATTTT; cdr3_aa: CASSVGQGLRTDTQYF; v_call: TRBV9; j_call: TRBJ2-3; clone_size: -; d_call: -
cdr3_nt: TGTGCCAGCACCGGACAGGGGAAGACCCAGTACTTC; cdr3_aa: CASTGQGKTQYF; v_call: TRBV11-2; j_call: TRBJ2-5; clone_size: -; d_call: TRBD1
cdr3_nt: TGTGCCAGCAGCCGTAGCGGGGGAGGGGCGGGCAATGAGCAGTTCTTC; cdr3_aa: CASSRSGGGAGNEQFF; v_call: TRBV9; j_call: TRBJ2-1; clone_size: few; d_call: TRBD2
cdr3_nt: TGTGCCAGCAGCTTAGCAGGGACAGGGGTGGGAGAGACCCAGTACTTC; cdr3_aa: CASSLAGTGVGETQYF; v_call: TRBV7-9; j_call: TRBJ2-5; clone_size: -; d_call: TRBD1
cdr3_nt: TGTGCCAGTAGTACGTCCGGGGGAACCACAGATACGCAGTATTTT; cdr3_aa: CASSTSGGTTDTQYF; v_call: TRBV19; j_call: TRBJ2-3; clone_size: -; d_call: -
cdr3_nt: TGTGCCAGCAGCGCTAACTTCGGACAGGGGTCAACTGAAGCTTTCTTT; cdr3_aa: CASSANFGQGSTEAFF; v_call: TRBV2; j_call: TRBJ1-1; clone_size: -; d_call: TRBD1
cdr3_nt: TGTGCCAGTAGCCACGACAGGGGGTCCGGGCGGGGAGCCTACAATGAGCAGTTCTTC; cdr3_aa: CASSHDRGSGRGAYNEQFF; v_call: TRBV19; j_call: TRBJ2-1; clone_size: -; d_call: TRBD1
cdr3_nt: TGCGCCAGCAGCCAAGACCAGGGGGCTTTTAGGAATTCACCCCTCCACTTT; cdr3_aa: CASSQDQGAFRNSPLHF; v_call: TRBV4-1; j_call: TRBJ1-6; clone_size: -; d_call: TRBD1
cdr3_nt: TGCGCCAGCAGAGAGACGCTAGCGGGAATGAGTGAGCAGTTCTTC; cdr3_aa: CASRETLAGMSEQFF; v_call: TRBV5-1; j_call: TRBJ2-1; clone_size: -; d_call: TRBD2
cdr3_nt: TGTGCCAGCAGCTCCCCGGGGAGACAGACCCAGTACTTC; cdr3_aa: CASSSPGRQTQYF; v_call: TRBV7-9; j_call: TRBJ2-5; clone_size: -; d_call: -
cdr3_nt: TGTGCCAGCAGCTTACGTAGGGACAGGGATAGGCCGGTGGGAAACATTCAGCACTTC; cdr3_aa: CASSLRRDRDRPVGNIQHF; v_call: TRBV7-8; j_call: TRBJ2-4; clone_size: -; d_call: TRBD1
cdr3_nt: TGTGCCAGCAGTTACTCGAGAGGGGGCTCGAACTATGGCTACACCTTC; cdr3_aa: CASSYSRGGSNYGYTF; v_call: TRBV6-6; j_call: TRBJ1-2; clone_size: -; d_call: TRBD1
cdr3_nt: TGTGCCAGTAGTATAGGTAGGTGGGGCAGCCCCCAACCCGGACCAGAGACCCAGTACTTC; cdr3_aa: CASSIGRWGSPQPGPETQYF; v_call: TRBV19; j_call: TRBJ2-5; clone_size: -; d_call: -
cdr3_nt: TGTGCCAGCGGCCAGACAGGGGATTCACCCCTCCACTTT; cdr3_aa: CASGQTGDSPLHF; v_call: TRBV11-1; j_call: TRBJ1-6; clone_size: few; d_call: TRBD1
cdr3_nt: TGTGCCAGCACCCGGGACTCTTTAACCTACGAGCAGTACTTC; cdr3_aa: CASTRDSLTYEQYF; v_call: TRBV5-8; j_call: TRBJ2-7; clone_size: -; d_call: -
cdr3_nt: TGTGCCAGCAGCTCCTGGGGGCCCACAGATACGCAGTATTTT; cdr3_aa: CASSSWGPTDTQYF; v_call: TRBV7-2; j_call: TRBJ2-3; clone_size: -; d_call: -
cdr3_nt: TGTGCCACCAGCAGAGAGAGCGACGAGAGCACAGATACGCAGTATTTT; cdr3_aa: CATSRESDESTDTQYF; v_call: TRBV15; j_call: TRBJ2-3; clone_size: -; d_call: -
cdr3_nt: TGTGCCAGCTCACCTGACGGACAGGGCAACTATGGCTACACCTTC; cdr3_aa: CASSPDGQGNYGYTF; v_call: TRBV18; j_call: TRBJ1-2; clone_size: -; d_call: TRBD1
cdr3_nt: TGTGCCAGCAGTTACTTAGGACAGGGGGCAGGTGGCTACACCTTC; cdr3_aa: CASSYLGQGAGGYTF; v_call: TRBV27; j_call: TRBJ1-2; clone_size: few; d_call: TRBD1
cdr3_nt: TGTGCCAGCTCACCAAGGGTTGGGGGCAACTCTGGGGCCAACGTCCTGACTTTC; cdr3_aa: CASSPRVGGNSGANVLTF; v_call: TRBV18; j_call: TRBJ2-6; clone_size: -; d_call: -
cdr3_nt: TGTGCCAGCAGCCAAGAACGACTAGCTCGGTTCTTC; cdr3_aa: CASSQERLARFF; v_call: TRBV14; j_call: TRBJ2-1; clone_size: -; d_call: TRBD2
cdr3_nt: TGCGCCAGCAGCCAAGTAGTTGGGAGTCAGCCCCAGCATTTT; cdr3_aa: CASSQVVGSQPQHF; v_call: TRBV4-3; j_call: TRBJ1-5; clone_size: -; d_call: -
cdr3_nt: TGCGCCAGCAGCCAAGAGGGCAGCCTAAACTATGGCTACACCTTC; cdr3_aa: CASSQEGSLNYGYTF; v_call: TRBV4-1; j_call: TRBJ1-2; clone_size: once; d_call: -
cdr3_nt: TGTGCCAGCAGCCCCGGACAGGGGGCGGACGAGCAGTACTTC; cdr3_aa: CASSPGQGADEQYF; v_call: TRBV6-5; j_call: TRBJ2-7; clone_size: -; d_call: TRBD1
cdr3_nt: TGTGCCAGCAGCTCCGGTTTCTATGGCTACACCTTC; cdr3_aa: CASSSGFYGYTF; v_call: TRBV11-2; j_call: TRBJ1-2; clone_size: few; d_call: -
cdr3_nt: TGCAGCGTGGAACGAGAAGAGACCCAGTACTTC; cdr3_aa: CSVEREETQYF; v_call: TRBV29-1; j_call: TRBJ2-5; clone_size: -; d_call: -
cdr3_nt: TGTGCCAGCAGCTGGGACAGGGGAGACTACGAGCAGTACTTC; cdr3_aa: CASSWDRGDYEQYF; v_call: TRBV7-9; j_call: TRBJ2-7; clone_size: -; d_call: TRBD1
cdr3_nt: TGCGCCAGCAGCTCGGACAGCTACGAGCAGTACTTC; cdr3_aa: CASSSDSYEQYF; v_call: TRBV4-3; j_call: TRBJ2-7; clone_size: -; d_call: -
cdr3_nt: TGCGCCAGCAGCCAGGACAGGGGGGCAGACACCATATATTTT; cdr3_aa: CASSQDRGADTIYF; v_call: TRBV5-1; j_call: TRBJ1-3; clone_size: -; d_call: TRBD1
cdr3_nt: TGTGCCAGCAGTTCCTCGTCTGGGACAGGGGCCGTTGAGCAGTTCTTC; cdr3_aa: CASSSSSGTGAVEQFF; v_call: TRBV28; j_call: TRBJ2-1; clone_size: -; d_call: TRBD1
cdr3_nt: TGTGCCATCGGATCCGGACAGGGCAACACTGAAGCTTTCTTT; cdr3_aa: CAIGSGQGNTEAFF; v_call: TRBV10-3; j_call: TRBJ1-1; clone_size: -; d_call: TRBD1
cdr3_nt: TGCGCCAGCAGCCTCTCCCGCGTCGCAGATACGCAGTATTTT; cdr3_aa: CASSLSRVADTQYF; v_call: TRBV5-1; j_call: TRBJ2-3; clone_size: -; d_call: -
cdr3_nt: TGCGCCAGCACCTCAACCCGACAGTTAGGCTACACCTTC; cdr3_aa: CASTSTRQLGYTF; v_call: TRBV10-2; j_call: TRBJ1-2; clone_size: -; d_call: -
cdr3_nt: TGCGCCAGCAGCCTACAGGGTGGGGGTGGGACTGAAGCTTTCTTT; cdr3_aa: CASSLQGGGGTEAFF; v_call: TRBV5-1; j_call: TRBJ1-1; clone_size: -; d_call: -
cdr3_nt: TGCGCCAGCAGCTTGGTGGGGGCTACAGGAGAGACCCAGTACTTC; cdr3_aa: CASSLVGATGETQYF; v_call: TRBV5-1; j_call: TRBJ2-5; clone_size: -; d_call: -
cdr3_nt: TGTGCCAGCAGCACCCCAGGGGTCTATGGCTACACCTTC; cdr3_aa: CASSTPGVYGYTF; v_call: TRBV6-5; j_call: TRBJ1-2; clone_size: -; d_call: -
cdr3_nt: TGTGCCAGTAGTAAAGGGACACGCAGCAATGAGCAGTTCTTC; cdr3_aa: CASSKGTRSNEQFF; v_call: TRBV19; j_call: TRBJ2-1; clone_size: -; d_call: -
cdr3_nt: TGTGCCAGCAGTTTATCAGGGGGCAGTGAGCAGTTCTTC; cdr3_aa: CASSLSGGSEQFF; v_call: TRBV27; j_call: TRBJ2-1; clone_size: -; d_call: TRBD1
cdr3_nt: TGTGCCAGCAGCTTAATGTCCCCGGGACTAGCGGGAACCCCCTACGAGCAGTACTTC; cdr3_aa: CASSLMSPGLAGTPYEQYF; v_call: TRBV7-2; j_call: TRBJ2-7; clone_size: -; d_call: TRBD2
cdr3_nt: TGCAGCGTTTACAGGAACACCGGGGAGCTGTTTTTT; cdr3_aa: CSVYRNTGELFF; v_call: TRBV29-1; j_call: TRBJ2-2; clone_size: -; d_call: -
cdr3_nt: TGTGCCAGCAGGCCCTTACAGGGGATCCAGCATTTT; cdr3_aa: CASRPLQGIQHF; v_call: TRBV28; j_call: TRBJ1-5; clone_size: -; d_call: TRBD1
cdr3_nt: TGTGCCTGCACCGGGGACAGGGGCGGATACGAGCAGTACTTC; cdr3_aa: CACTGDRGGYEQYF; v_call: TRBV30; j_call: TRBJ2-7; clone_size: -; d_call: TRBD1
cdr3_nt: TGTGCCAGCAGCCCTCTGGGGGCCAACGTCCTGACTTTC; cdr3_aa: CASSPLGANVLTF; v_call: TRBV7-9; j_call: TRBJ2-6; clone_size: -; d_call: -
cdr3_nt: TGCGCCAGCAGCCGCATGGCGGGCGGGGGCCTTAACCTCCAAGAGACCCAGTACTTC; cdr3_aa: CASSRMAGGGLNLQETQYF; v_call: TRBV4-1; j_call: TRBJ2-5; clone_size: -; d_call: -
cdr3_nt: TGTGCCAGCAGCTTACAGGGGCCGGGCGCCTACAATGAGCAGTTCTTC; cdr3_aa: CASSLQGPGAYNEQFF; v_call: TRBV7-2; j_call: TRBJ2-1; clone_size: -; d_call: -